The next 13 T cell receptor beta chains were all read from a single sample in a study of blood T cells in healthy people across ages. Next came a second PCR, run for about 7 to 12 cycles, which used a sample-barcoded 5' primer along with a J-beta primer mix. TCRdb re-derived calls from the 5' RACE reads in MiXCR, one entry per CDR3 protein. The data contain under 2,000,000 distinct CDR3 sequences, about 50% of them seen just once; the ten biggest clones take up 2.1%. Material: blood. The receptors come from a woman aged 40 to 55 in good health.

There are a few counts of this clonotype. This rearrangement joins TRBV27 to TRBJ1-5, with TRBD1 identical over 7 bases. Germline loops: CDR1 MNHEY, CDR2 SMNVEV (reference sequence). The V gene end was trimmed by 3 bases and the J gene end by 6 bases; junction bases not matched to a gene: 5. CDR3 length: 14 residues. For the CDR3, the DNA is TGTGCCAGCAGTTTTACAGGGGCTGCTCAGCCCCAGCATTTT. It codes for CASSFTGAAQPQHF.

The rearrangement uses TRBV19 and TRBJ2-3; D may match TRBD1 or TRBD2 (5 bases each). The V end was cut by 3 bases, the J end by 3 bases, with 19 bases between. This CDR3 region has 17 residues. CDR1 and CDR2 from the germline V gene are LNHDA and SQIVND (reference sequence). CDR3 nucleotides: TGTGCCAGTAGTATTCCCTCCGGGGCGGTTGGTACAGATACGCAGTATTTT. It specifies CASSIPSGAVGTDTQYF.

The chain is built from TRBV20-1 and TRBJ1-4; 7 bases line up with TRBD1. CDR3 size: 12 residues. Germline CDR1 is DFQATT and CDR2 is SNEGSKA (reference sequence). In DNA, the CDR3 is TGCAGCTACAGGGGTAACAATGAAAAACTGTTTTTT. The encoded protein is CSYRGNNEKLFF.

The chain couples TRBV9 to TRBJ2-5, with D possibly matching TRBD2 (6 bases). V was pared by 4 bases and J by 2 bases, with 15 bases between. Germline loops: CDR1 SGDLS, CDR2 YYNGEE. The CDR3 spans 15 residues. CDR3 DNA: TGTGCCAGCAGCCTCAACTTGGGGAGGCAAGAGACCCAGTACTTC. It encodes CASSLNLGRQETQYF.

The CDR3 reads CSARGATSGKYNEQFF. The CDR3 bases are TGCAGTGCTAGAGGGGCGACTAGCGGGAAATACAATGAGCAGTTCTTC. The rearrangement uses TRBV20-1 and TRBJ2-1; 11 nucleotides match TRBD2. CDR3 length equals 16 residues. CDR1 and CDR2 from the germline V gene are DFQATT and SNEGSKA (reference sequence). With 1 base clipped from V and 4 bases from J, the junction kept 6 bases outside the gene matches.

This chain connects TRBV7-9 to TRBJ2-5; 9 bases match TRBD1. This CDR3 comprises 16 residues. Germline CDR1 reads SEHNR; CDR2 reads FQNEAQ (reference sequence). V gave up 0 bases and J gave up 0 bases; unmatched junction bases: 2. CDR3: CASSLAGTGHQETQYF. CDR3 bases: TGTGCCAGCAGCTTAGCTGGGACAGGGCACCAAGAGACCCAGTACTTC.

The rearrangement uses TRBV5-1 and TRBJ1-2; D perhaps matches TRBD1 (5 bases). The CDR3 runs to 14 residues. The germline V gene encodes CDR1 SGHRS and CDR2 YFSETQ. V lost 3 bases and J 6 bases, leaving 15 bases between the germline ends. The CDR3 sequence: CASSSRVFSDGYTF. The CDR3 bases are TGCGCCAGCAGCTCCAGGGTATTCTCGGATGGCTACACCTTC.

The chain couples TRBV6-4 to TRBJ2-2; D remains ambiguous. Trimming shortened V by 2 bases and J by 7 bases, and 8 bases separated the two germline ends. CDR3 size: 13 residues. Germline CDR1 is MRHNA and CDR2 is SNTAGT. CDR3 protein: CASSDQVHGELFF. The CDR3 DNA sequence: TGTGCCAGCAGTGACCAGGTTCACGGGGAGCTGTTTTTT.

The chain uses TRBV20-1 and TRBJ1-5, with unresolved D. The CDR3 is made up of 17 amino acids. Germline V gene data show CDR1 as DFQATT and CDR2 as SNEGSKA (reference sequence). Trimming removed 0 bases from V and 10 bases from J, with 25 bases in between. The CDR3 bases are TGCAGTGCTAGAGATATGAACGGAAACGTCCTTGGGCACCCCCAGCATTTT. Translation: CSARDMNGNVLGHPQHF.

The chain uses TRBV20-1 and TRBJ1-2; TRBD1 matches at 9 bases. The CDR3 is 15 residues long. The germline V gene has CDR1 DFQATT and CDR2 SNEGSKA (reference sequence). V lost 2 bases, J lost 2 bases, and 6 bases stayed unmatched. CDR3 amino acids: CSARSTGTGNYGYTF. DNA of the CDR3: TGCAGTGCTAGATCTACCGGGACAGGGAACTATGGCTACACCTTC.

The count of this clonotype is one. The J gene is TRBJ1-4, the V gene TRBV27; the D is unclear. The germline V and J ends were trimmed by 1 base and 0 bases, with 6 bases remaining between them. This CDR3 is 15 amino acids long. Germline CDR1 reads MNHEY; CDR2 reads SMNVEV (reference sequence). Written as DNA, the CDR3 is TGTGCCAGCAGTTTATATACAACAACTAATGAAAAACTGTTTTTT. Amino acid sequence: CASSLYTTTNEKLFF. The whole variable domain, filled in from reference TRBV27 and TRBJ1-4, reads EAQVTQNPRYLITVTGKKLTVTCSQNMNHEYMSWYRQDPGLGLRQIYYSMNVEVTDKGDVPEGYKVSRKEKRNFPLILESPSPNQTSLYFCASSLYTTTNEKLFFGSGTQLSVL.

This clonotype showed up many times. This sequence joins TRBV28 and TRBJ1-5; tentative D call: TRBD1 (5 bases). V lost 2 bases to trimming and J lost 6 bases, with 5 bases between them. CDR3 length: 12 residues. Germline assignment: CDR1 MDHEN and CDR2 SYDVKM. In DNA, the CDR3 is TGTGCCAGCAGTTTAAGGGGTCAGCCCCAGCATTTT. Encoded protein: CASSLRGQPQHF.

This clonotype appeared once. The chain links TRBV4-3 to TRBJ1-6, with D possibly being TRBD1 (6 bases). There are 17 residues in the CDR3. The germline V gene has CDR1 LGHNA and CDR2 YSLEER. V lost 0 bases and J 6 bases, leaving 15 bases between the germline ends. DNA for the CDR3: TGCGCCAGCAGCCAAGAAAGAGGGGGGTTCGGTAATTCACCCCTCCACTTT. This codes for CASSQERGGFGNSPLHF.